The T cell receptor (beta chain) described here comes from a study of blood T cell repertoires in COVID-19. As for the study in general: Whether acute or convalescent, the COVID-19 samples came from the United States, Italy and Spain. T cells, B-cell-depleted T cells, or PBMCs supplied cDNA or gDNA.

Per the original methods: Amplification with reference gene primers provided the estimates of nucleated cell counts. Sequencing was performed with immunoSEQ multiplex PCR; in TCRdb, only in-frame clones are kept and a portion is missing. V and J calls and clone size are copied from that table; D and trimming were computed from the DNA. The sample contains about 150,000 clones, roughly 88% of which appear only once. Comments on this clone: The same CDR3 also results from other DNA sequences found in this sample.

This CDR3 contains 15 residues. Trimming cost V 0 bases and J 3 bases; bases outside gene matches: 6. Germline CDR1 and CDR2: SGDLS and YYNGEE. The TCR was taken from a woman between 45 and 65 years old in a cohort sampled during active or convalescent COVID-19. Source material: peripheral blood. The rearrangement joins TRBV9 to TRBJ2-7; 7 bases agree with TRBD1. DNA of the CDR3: TGTGCCAGCAGCGTAGGGGCAGGGGGTAGCTACGAGCAGTACTTC. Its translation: CASSVGAGGSYEQYF.